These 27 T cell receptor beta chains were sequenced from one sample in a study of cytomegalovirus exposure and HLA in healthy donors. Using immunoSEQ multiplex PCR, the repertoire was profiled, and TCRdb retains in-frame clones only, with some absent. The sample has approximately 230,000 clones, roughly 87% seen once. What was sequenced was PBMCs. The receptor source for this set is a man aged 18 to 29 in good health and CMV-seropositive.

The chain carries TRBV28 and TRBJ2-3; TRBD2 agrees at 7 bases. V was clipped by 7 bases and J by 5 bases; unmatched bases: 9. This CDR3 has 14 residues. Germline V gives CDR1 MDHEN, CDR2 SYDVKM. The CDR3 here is CASTSRGGGDTQYF. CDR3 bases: TGTGCCAGCACCTCACGGGGCGGGGGAGATACGCAGTATTTT.

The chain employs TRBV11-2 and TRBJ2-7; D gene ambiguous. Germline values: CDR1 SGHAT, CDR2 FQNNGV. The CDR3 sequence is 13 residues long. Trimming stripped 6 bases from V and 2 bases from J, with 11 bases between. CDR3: CASSPTLTYEQYF. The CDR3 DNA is TGTGCCAGCAGTCCGACTCTAACCTACGAGCAGTACTTC.

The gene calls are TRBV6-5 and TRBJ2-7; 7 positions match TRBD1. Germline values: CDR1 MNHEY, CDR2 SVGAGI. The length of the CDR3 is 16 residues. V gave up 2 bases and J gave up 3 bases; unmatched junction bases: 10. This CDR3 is CASSYKAWDSDYEQYF. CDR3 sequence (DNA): TGTGCCAGCAGTTACAAGGCGTGGGACAGTGACTACGAGCAGTACTTC.

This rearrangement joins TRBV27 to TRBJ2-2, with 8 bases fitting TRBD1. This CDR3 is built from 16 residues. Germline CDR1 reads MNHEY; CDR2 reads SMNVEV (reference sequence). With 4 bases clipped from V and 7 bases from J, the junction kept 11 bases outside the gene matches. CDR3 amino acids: CASSSRTGLPGGELFF. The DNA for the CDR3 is TGTGCCAGCAGTTCCCGGACAGGGCTCCCCGGCGGGGAGCTGTTTTTT.

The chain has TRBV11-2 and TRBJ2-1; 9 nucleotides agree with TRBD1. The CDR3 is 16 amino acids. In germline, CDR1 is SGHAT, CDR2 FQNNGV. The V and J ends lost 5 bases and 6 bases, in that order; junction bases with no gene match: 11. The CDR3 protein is CASSINRGHTGNEQFF. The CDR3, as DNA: TGTGCCAGCAGCATCAACAGGGGGCACACGGGCAATGAGCAGTTCTTC.

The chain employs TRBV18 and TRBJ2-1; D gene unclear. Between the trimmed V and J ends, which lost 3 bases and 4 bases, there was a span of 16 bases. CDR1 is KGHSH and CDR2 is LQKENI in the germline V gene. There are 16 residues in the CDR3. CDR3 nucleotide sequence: TGTGCCAGCTCACCGGGTCACGGGCTAGTTTACAATGAGCAGTTCTTC. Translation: CASSPGHGLVYNEQFF. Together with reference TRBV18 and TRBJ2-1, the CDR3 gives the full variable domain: NAGVMQNPRHLVRRRGQEARLRCSPMKGHSHVYWYRQLPEEGLKFMVYLQKENIIDESGMPKERFSAEFPKEGPSILRIQQVVRGDSAAYFCASSPGHGLVYNEQFFGPGTRLTVL.

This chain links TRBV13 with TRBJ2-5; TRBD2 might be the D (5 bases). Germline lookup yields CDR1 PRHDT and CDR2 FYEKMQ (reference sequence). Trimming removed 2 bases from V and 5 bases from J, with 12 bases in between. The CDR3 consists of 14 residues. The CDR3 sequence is CASSLPGGFETQYF. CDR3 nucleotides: TGTGCCAGCAGCTTACCAGGCGGGTTTGAGACCCAGTACTTC.

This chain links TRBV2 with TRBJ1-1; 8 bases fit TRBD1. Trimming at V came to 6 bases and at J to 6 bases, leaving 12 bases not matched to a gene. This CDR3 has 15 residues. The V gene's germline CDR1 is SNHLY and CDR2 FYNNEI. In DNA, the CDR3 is TGTGCCAGCAGGGCCACCGACAGGGGTGGCTCTGAAGCTTTCTTT. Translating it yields CASRATDRGGSEAFF. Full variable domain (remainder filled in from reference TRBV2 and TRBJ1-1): EPEVTQTPSHQVTQMGQEVILRCVPISNHLYFYWYRQILGQKVEFLVSFYNNEISEKSEIFDDQFSVERPDGSNFTLKIRSTKLEDSAMYFCASRATDRGGSEAFFGQGTRLTVV.

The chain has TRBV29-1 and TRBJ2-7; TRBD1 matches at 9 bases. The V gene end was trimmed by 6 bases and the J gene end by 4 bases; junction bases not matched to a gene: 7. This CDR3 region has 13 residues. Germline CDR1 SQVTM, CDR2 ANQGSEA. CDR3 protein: CSVDAGTGYEQYF. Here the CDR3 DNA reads TGCAGCGTAGACGCCGGGACAGGGTACGAGCAGTACTTC.

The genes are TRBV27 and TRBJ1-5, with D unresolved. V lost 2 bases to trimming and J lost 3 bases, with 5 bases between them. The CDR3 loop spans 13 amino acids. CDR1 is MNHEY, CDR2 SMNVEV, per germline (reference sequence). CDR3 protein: CASSLGINQPQHF. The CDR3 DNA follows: TGTGCCAGCAGTTTAGGGATCAATCAGCCCCAGCATTTT.

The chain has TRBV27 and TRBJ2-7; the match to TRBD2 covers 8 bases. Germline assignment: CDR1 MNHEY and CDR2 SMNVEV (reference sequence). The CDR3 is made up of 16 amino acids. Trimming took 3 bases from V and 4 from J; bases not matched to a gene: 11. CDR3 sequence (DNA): TGTGCCAGCAGTTTTCGGTTAGCGGGAACCTTTTACGAGCAGTACTTC. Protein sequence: CASSFRLAGTFYEQYF.

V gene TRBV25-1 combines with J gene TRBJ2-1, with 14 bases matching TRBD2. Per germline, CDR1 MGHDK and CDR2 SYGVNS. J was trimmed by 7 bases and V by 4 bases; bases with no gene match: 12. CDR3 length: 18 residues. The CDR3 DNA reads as TGTGCCAGCAGTGGGTTGCCGGGACTAGCGGGAGATGGTAATGAGCAGTTCTTC. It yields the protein CASSGLPGLAGDGNEQFF.

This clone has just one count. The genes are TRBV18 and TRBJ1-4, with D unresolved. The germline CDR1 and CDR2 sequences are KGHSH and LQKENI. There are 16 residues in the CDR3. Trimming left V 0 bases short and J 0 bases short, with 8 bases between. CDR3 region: CASSPPRGATNEKLFF. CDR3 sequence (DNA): TGTGCCAGCTCACCACCGCGCGGAGCAACTAATGAAAAACTGTTTTTT.

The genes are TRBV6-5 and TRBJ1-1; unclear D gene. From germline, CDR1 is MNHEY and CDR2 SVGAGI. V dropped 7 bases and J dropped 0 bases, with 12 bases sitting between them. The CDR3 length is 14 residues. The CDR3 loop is CASTVPGLNTEAFF. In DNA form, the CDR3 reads TGTGCCAGCACCGTCCCCGGGTTGAACACTGAAGCTTTCTTT.

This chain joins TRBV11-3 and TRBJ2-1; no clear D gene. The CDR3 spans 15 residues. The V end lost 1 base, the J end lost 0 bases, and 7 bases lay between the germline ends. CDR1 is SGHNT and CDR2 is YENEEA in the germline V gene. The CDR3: CASSLGRVSYNEQFF. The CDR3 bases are TGTGCCAGCAGCTTAGGAAGGGTCTCCTACAATGAGCAGTTCTTC.

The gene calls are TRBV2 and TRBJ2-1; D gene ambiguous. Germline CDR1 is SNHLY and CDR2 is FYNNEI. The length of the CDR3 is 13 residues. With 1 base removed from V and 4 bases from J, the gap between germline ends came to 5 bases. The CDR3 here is CASSEGVYNEQFF. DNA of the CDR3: TGTGCCAGCAGTGAAGGGGTATACAATGAGCAGTTCTTC.

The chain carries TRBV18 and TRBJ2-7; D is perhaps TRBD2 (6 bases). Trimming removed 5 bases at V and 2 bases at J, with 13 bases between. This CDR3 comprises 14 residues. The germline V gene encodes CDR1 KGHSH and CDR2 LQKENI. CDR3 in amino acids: CASSGMRGAYEQYF. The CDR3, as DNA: TGTGCCAGCTCAGGAATGCGGGGCGCCTACGAGCAGTACTTC.

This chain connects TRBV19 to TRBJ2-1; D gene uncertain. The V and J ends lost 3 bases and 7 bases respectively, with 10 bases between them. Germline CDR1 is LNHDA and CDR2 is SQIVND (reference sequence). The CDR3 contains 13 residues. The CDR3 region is CASSIMVGNEQFF. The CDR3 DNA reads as TGTGCCAGTAGTATCATGGTCGGAAATGAGCAGTTCTTC.

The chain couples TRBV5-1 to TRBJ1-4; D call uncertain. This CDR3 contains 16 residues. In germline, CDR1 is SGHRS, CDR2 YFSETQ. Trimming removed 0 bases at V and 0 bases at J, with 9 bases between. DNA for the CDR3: TGCGCCAGCAGCTTGGCCGGGATCACAACTAATGAAAAACTGTTTTTT. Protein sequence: CASSLAGITTNEKLFF.

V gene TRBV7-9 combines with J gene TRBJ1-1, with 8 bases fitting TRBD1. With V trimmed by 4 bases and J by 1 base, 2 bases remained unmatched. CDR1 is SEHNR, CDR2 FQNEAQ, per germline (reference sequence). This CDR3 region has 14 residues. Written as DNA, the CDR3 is TGTGCCAGCAGCTCTGGACAGGGGAACACTGAAGCTTTCTTT. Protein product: CASSSGQGNTEAFF.

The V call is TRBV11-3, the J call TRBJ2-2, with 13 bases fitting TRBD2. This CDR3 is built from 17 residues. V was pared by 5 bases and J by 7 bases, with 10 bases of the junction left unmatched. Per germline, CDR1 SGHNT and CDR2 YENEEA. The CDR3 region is CASSQDGTSGKFGELFF. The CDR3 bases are TGTGCCAGCAGCCAGGACGGGACTAGCGGGAAGTTCGGGGAGCTGTTTTTT.

The DNA for the CDR3 is TGCAGCGTGCTGGCCGACCGGGGCTACACCTTC. It is translated as CSVLADRGYTF. The V call is TRBV29-1, the J call TRBJ1-2; D is unresolved. The CDR3 sequence is 11 residues long. The V and J ends lost 6 bases and 8 bases respectively, with 13 bases between them. The germline CDR1 and CDR2 sequences are SQVTM and ANQGSEA.

The CDR3 nucleotides are TGTGCCAGTAGTATAGTGGGTCGGGAGCGGGGCCGTCTGTACTTC. Its protein is CASSIVGRERGRLYF. The chain combines TRBV19 with TRBJ2-7, with 7 bases matching TRBD2. The V gene end was trimmed by 1 base and the J gene end by 12 bases; junction bases not matched to a gene: 15. CDR3 size: 15 residues. The V gene's germline CDR1 is LNHDA and CDR2 SQIVND (reference sequence).

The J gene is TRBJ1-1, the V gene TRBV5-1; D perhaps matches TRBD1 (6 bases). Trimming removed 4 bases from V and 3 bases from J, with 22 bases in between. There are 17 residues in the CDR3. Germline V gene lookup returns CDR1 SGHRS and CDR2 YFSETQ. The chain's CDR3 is CASSRGPQGIAYTEAFF. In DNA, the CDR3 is TGCGCCAGCAGCAGGGGCCCACAGGGTATCGCGTACACTGAAGCTTTCTTT.

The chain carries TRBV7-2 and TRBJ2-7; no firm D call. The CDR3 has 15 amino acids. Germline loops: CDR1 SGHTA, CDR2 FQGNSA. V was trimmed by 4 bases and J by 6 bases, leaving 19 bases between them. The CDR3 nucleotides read TGTGCCAGCAGCTCCGGGTCCCTCACCATAGGCGAGCAGTACTTC. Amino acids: CASSSGSLTIGEQYF.

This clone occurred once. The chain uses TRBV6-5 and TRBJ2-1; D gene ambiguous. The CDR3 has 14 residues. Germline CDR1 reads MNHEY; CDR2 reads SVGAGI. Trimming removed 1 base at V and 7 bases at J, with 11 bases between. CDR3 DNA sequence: TGTGCCAGCAGTTACTGGGCAGGAATTAATGAGCAGTTCTTC. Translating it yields CASSYWAGINEQFF.

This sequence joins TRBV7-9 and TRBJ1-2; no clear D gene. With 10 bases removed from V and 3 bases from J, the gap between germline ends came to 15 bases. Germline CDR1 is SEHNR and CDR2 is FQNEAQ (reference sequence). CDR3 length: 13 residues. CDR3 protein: CATAFGRDYGYTF. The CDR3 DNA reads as TGTGCCACCGCTTTTGGACGGGACTATGGCTACACCTTC.